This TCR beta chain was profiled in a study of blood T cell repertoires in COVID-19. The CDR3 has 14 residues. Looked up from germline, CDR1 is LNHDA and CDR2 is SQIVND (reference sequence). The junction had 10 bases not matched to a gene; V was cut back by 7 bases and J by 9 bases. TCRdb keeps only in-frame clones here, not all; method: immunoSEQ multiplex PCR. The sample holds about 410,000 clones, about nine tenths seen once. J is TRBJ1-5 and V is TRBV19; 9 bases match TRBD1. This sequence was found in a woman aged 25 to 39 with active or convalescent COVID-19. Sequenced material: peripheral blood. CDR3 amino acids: CASNQQGASGPQHF. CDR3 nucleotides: TGTGCCAGTAATCAACAGGGGGCCTCCGGGCCCCAGCATTTT.